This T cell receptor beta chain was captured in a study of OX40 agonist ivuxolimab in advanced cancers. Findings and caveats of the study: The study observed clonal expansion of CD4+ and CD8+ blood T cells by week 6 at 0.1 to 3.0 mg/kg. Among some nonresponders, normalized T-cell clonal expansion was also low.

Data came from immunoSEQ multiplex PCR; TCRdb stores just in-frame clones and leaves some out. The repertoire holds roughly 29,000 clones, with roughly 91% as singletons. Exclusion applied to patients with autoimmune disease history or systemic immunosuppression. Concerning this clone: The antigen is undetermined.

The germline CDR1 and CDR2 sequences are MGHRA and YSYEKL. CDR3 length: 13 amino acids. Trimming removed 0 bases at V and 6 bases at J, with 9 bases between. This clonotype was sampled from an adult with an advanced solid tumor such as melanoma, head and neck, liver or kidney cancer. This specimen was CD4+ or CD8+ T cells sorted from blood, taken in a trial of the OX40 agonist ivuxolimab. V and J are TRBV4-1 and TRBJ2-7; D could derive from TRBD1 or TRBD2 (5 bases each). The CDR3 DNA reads TGCGCCAGCAGCCAAGAAACTAGGGGCGAGCAGTACTTC. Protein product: CASSQETRGEQYF.